This entry lists 18 T cell receptor beta chains sequenced from one sample in a study of naive and memory T cell subsets. Two oligonucleotides, mixed equimolar, formed the beta constant-region primer covering TRBC1 and TRBC2. Nested alpha and beta constant-region primers with the SP2 primer drove four PCR rounds on ligated cDNA. TCRdb used MiXCR to reprocess the UMI-ligation and nested PCR reads, holding one entry per CDR3 protein. The repertoire consists of some 31,000 distinct CDR3 sequences, with around 20% occurring once and the leading ten covering about 3%. The specimen was effector memory CD4+ T cells from blood. Noted subset: effector memory, CD45RA- CD27-. The receptor source for this set is a human donor in good health.

The genes are TRBV30 and TRBJ2-7; 7 bases are a match to TRBD2. V trimming: 4 bases; J trimming: 7 bases; junction bases outside the gene matches: 7. This CDR3 has 12 residues. Per germline, CDR1 GTSNPN and CDR2 SVGIG (reference sequence). The CDR3 region is CAWTSGGLEQYF. CDR3 sequence (DNA): TGTGCCTGGACCTCCGGGGGACTAGAGCAGTACTTC.

The chain has TRBV7-2 and TRBJ1-4; 11 nucleotides line up with TRBD1. The germline V gene has CDR1 SGHTA and CDR2 FQGNSA. Germline trimming cut 5 bases from V and 7 bases from J; bases unmatched to any gene: 6. This CDR3 is built from 15 residues. DNA of the CDR3: TGTGCCAGCAGCCTAGGACAGGGGGCGTTTGAAAAACTGTTTTTT. Encoded protein: CASSLGQGAFEKLFF.

This chain uses TRBV6-5 with TRBJ2-7; a weak D match, TRBD1 (6 bases). Between the trimmed V and J ends, which lost 10 bases and 3 bases, there was a span of 22 bases. This CDR3 region has 15 residues. Germline V lookup: CDR1 MNHEY, CDR2 SVGAGI. The CDR3 bases are TGTGCCACGAAAGAAACAGGGACCTCTCTCTACGAGCAGTACTTC. This gives the protein CATKETGTSLYEQYF.

The rearrangement links TRBV7-2 to TRBJ1-1; D may be TRBD1 (5 bases). The CDR3 has 16 amino acids. In germline, CDR1 is SGHTA, CDR2 FQGNSA. Trimming shortened V by 1 base and J by 4 bases, and 16 bases separated the two germline ends. This CDR3 is CASSLGAAGWSTEAFF. CDR3 coding DNA: TGTGCCAGCAGCTTAGGGGCAGCAGGGTGGAGCACTGAAGCTTTCTTT.

This clonotype turned up a few times. The chain links TRBV11-3 to TRBJ2-1, with 7 bases that match TRBD1. Germline loops: CDR1 SGHNT, CDR2 YENEEA. The trim removed 4 bases at V and 4 bases at J, leaving 4 bases unmatched. CDR3 length: 14 amino acids. This CDR3 reads CASSSGQAYNEQFF. CDR3 sequence (DNA): TGTGCCAGCAGCTCCGGACAGGCTTACAATGAGCAGTTCTTC. The variable domain in full, completed from reference TRBV11-3 and TRBJ2-1, reads EAGVVQSPRYKIIEKKQPVAFWCNPISGHNTLYWYLQNLGQGPELLIRYENEEAVDDSQLPKDRFSAERLKGVDSTLKIQPAELGDSAVYLCASSSGQAYNEQFFGPGTRLTVL.

This clonotype was observed at least ten times. This chain connects TRBV30 to TRBJ1-2, with unresolved D. Trimming stripped 4 bases from V and 5 bases from J, with 17 bases between. The CDR3 consists of 14 residues. From germline, CDR1 is GTSNPN and CDR2 SVGIG (reference sequence). CDR3 amino acids: CAWTGPADKYGYTF. The CDR3 bases are TGTGCCTGGACTGGACCGGCCGACAAGTATGGCTACACCTTC.

This clonotype appeared a few times. This rearrangement joins TRBV28 to TRBJ1-2; 7 nucleotides align to TRBD1. CDR3 length equals 16 residues. Trimming removed 4 bases from V and 2 bases from J; junction bases left unmatched: 10. CDR1 and CDR2 from the germline V gene are MDHEN and SYDVKM. CDR3 DNA: TGTGCCAGCAGTTCTATAGACCCGACAGGGAACTATGGCTACACCTTC. Protein sequence: CASSSIDPTGNYGYTF.

This clonotype was detected only a few times. This chain connects TRBV5-5 to TRBJ2-7; D might be TRBD1 or TRBD2, each matching 6 bases. Trimming took 4 bases from V and 4 from J, leaving 12 bases between them. The CDR3 is made up of 13 amino acids. Germline lookup yields CDR1 SGHKS and CDR2 YYEKEE (reference sequence). CDR3 sequence reads: CASSPGANYEQYF. In DNA form, the CDR3 reads TGTGCCAGCAGCCCGGGGGCAAATTACGAGCAGTACTTC.

This clonotype appeared many times. This chain connects TRBV27 to TRBJ1-2, with D hard to call. Germline CDR1 is MNHEY and CDR2 is SMNVEV (reference sequence). CDR3 length equals 15 residues. The ends were cut back, 6 bases at V and 3 bases at J, with 17 bases in the middle. In DNA form, the CDR3 reads TGTGCCAGCAGACCGGCTTGGTCCAGCGACTATGGCTACACCTTC. Translated, it gives CASRPAWSSDYGYTF.

This clonotype was seen ten or more times. The rearrangement uses TRBV12-3 or TRBV12-4 and TRBJ1-1, with unresolved D. CDR3 length: 14 amino acids. V was pared by 2 bases and J by 3 bases, with 10 bases between. The chain's CDR3 is CASSLWSRDTEAFF. The CDR3 nucleotides are TGTGCCAGCAGTTTATGGTCCAGAGACACTGAAGCTTTCTTT.

The rearrangement links TRBV7-9 to TRBJ1-2, with D possibly being TRBD1 (5 bases). Germline CDR1 and CDR2: SEHNR and FQNEAQ (reference sequence). The CDR3 is made up of 16 amino acids. V was pared by 5 bases and J by 4 bases, with 20 bases between. The CDR3, as DNA: TGTGCCAGCAGCCCCATGGTGGGGGGAACCGGCTATGGCTACACCTTC. Translated: CASSPMVGGTGYGYTF.

Written as DNA, the CDR3 is TGTGCCAGCAGTCATGGGGCCTACATGTACAATGAGCAGTTCTTC. Amino acid sequence: CASSHGAYMYNEQFF. The gene calls are TRBV28 and TRBJ2-1, with a tentative D call TRBD1 (5 bases). The CDR3 runs to 15 residues. Germline V lookup: CDR1 MDHEN, CDR2 SYDVKM. The V end lost 5 bases, the J end lost 4 bases, and 15 bases lay between the germline ends. Together with reference TRBV28 and TRBJ2-1, the CDR3 gives the full variable domain: DVKVTQSSRYLVKRTGEKVFLECVQDMDHENMFWYRQDPGLGLRLIYFSYDVKMKEKGDIPEGYSVSREKKERFSLILESASTNQTSMYLCASSHGAYMYNEQFFGPGTRLTVL.

This clonotype was seen repeatedly, ten times or more. The V and J genes are TRBV19 and TRBJ2-1; the match to TRBD2 covers 12 bases. V shed 4 bases and J 4 bases; nucleotides not matched to a gene: 2. Germline V gene lookup returns CDR1 LNHDA and CDR2 SQIVND (reference sequence). The CDR3 covers 15 residues. The DNA for the CDR3 is TGTGCCAGTAGTAGACTAGCGGGAGCGTACAATGAGCAGTTCTTC. It encodes CASSRLAGAYNEQFF. Together with reference TRBV19 and TRBJ2-1, the CDR3 gives the full variable domain: DGGITQSPKYLFRKEGQNVTLSCEQNLNHDAMYWYRQDPGQGLRLIYYSQIVNDFQKGDIAEGYSVSREKKESFPLTVTSAQKNPTAFYLCASSRLAGAYNEQFFGPGTRLTVL.

This clonotype turned up a few times. This sequence joins TRBV27 and TRBJ2-2; possible D gene TRBD1, 6 bases. From germline, CDR1 is MNHEY and CDR2 SMNVEV (reference sequence). The CDR3 sequence is 16 residues long. Trimming removed 6 bases from V and 0 bases from J, with 14 bases in between. CDR3 protein: CASSHPGTTNTGELFF. CDR3 DNA: TGTGCCAGCAGCCACCCCGGGACAACGAACACCGGGGAGCTGTTTTTT.

This clonotype has only a few counts. J is TRBJ2-7 and V is TRBV29-1, with 15 nucleotides matching TRBD2. The CDR3 spans 15 residues. Germline trimming cut 4 bases from V and 3 bases from J; bases unmatched to any gene: 4. Germline V gene sequence: CDR1 SQVTM, CDR2 ANQGSEA. The CDR3 region has the DNA TGCAGCGTTGGGGGACTAGCGGGAGGTCTCTACGAGCAGTACTTC. It translates to CSVGGLAGGLYEQYF.

This clonotype turned up a few times. The chain uses TRBV28 and TRBJ2-5; D gene uncertain. V lost 8 bases, J lost 3 bases, and 13 bases lay in between. Germline CDR1 MDHEN, CDR2 SYDVKM. The CDR3 contains 13 residues. CDR3 protein: CASAVGSKETQYF. CDR3 nucleotide sequence: TGTGCCAGCGCCGTAGGCAGCAAAGAGACCCAGTACTTC.

In the case of this clonotype: An end of the junction differs from the germline gene, which may be a read error. The V and J genes are TRBV7-8 and TRBJ2-1, with 8 bases fitting TRBD2. CDR1 and CDR2 from the germline V gene are SGHVS and FQNEAQ. The length of the CDR3 is 12 residues. CDR3 bases: TGTGCCAGCAGCTCGGGACTAGTTCAACCTCAATTC. Translating gives CASSSGLVQPQF.

This chain uses TRBV4-3 with TRBJ2-7; D not certain. Germline assignment: CDR1 LGHNA and CDR2 YSLEER. V dropped 1 base and J dropped 0 bases, with 10 bases sitting between them. The CDR3 has 15 residues. The CDR3 protein is CASSQVAQSSYEQYF. The CDR3 DNA sequence: TGCGCCAGCAGCCAAGTGGCCCAAAGCTCCTACGAGCAGTACTTC.